The 11 T cell receptor beta chains below come from one sample, sequenced in a study of blood T cells in healthy people across ages. Using a J-beta primer mix together with a sample-barcoded 5' primer, a second PCR was run for roughly 6 to 11 cycles. TCRdb reanalysed the 5' RACE reads using MiXCR and keeps one entry per CDR3 protein. The sample has hundreds of thousands of distinct CDR3 sequences, around 49% seen once. The sequencing sample was made of blood. The receptor source for this set is a woman aged 60 to 75 in good health.

This clonotype was seen a handful of times. The chain employs TRBV27 and TRBJ2-3, with a tentative D call TRBD2 (5 bases). Trimming left V 5 bases short and J 3 bases short, with 15 bases between. The CDR3 extends over 15 amino acids. Per the germline V gene, CDR1 is MNHEY and CDR2 is SMNVEV (reference sequence). The CDR3 loop is CASSILGRVTDTQYF. In DNA form, the CDR3 reads TGTGCCAGCAGTATACTAGGGAGAGTGACAGATACGCAGTATTTT.

This chain links TRBV6-1 with TRBJ2-1; D unclear. Trimming stripped 7 bases from V and 3 bases from J, with 16 bases between. CDR3 size: 15 residues. CDR1 is MNHNS and CDR2 is SASEGT in the germline V gene. The CDR3 sequence: CASTEMGIHYNEQFF. The CDR3 DNA is TGTGCCAGCACGGAAATGGGGATACACTACAATGAGCAGTTCTTC.

The rearrangement joins TRBV2 to TRBJ2-5; 10 bases line up with TRBD1. CDR1 and CDR2 (germline): SNHLY, FYNNEI. V lost 9 bases, J lost 11 bases, and 12 bases stayed unmatched. The CDR3 runs to 13 residues. CDR3 in DNA: TGTGCCAGACATAATAGGACAGGGGGATCGCAGTACTTC. Its protein product is CARHNRTGGSQYF.

This sequence joins TRBV28 and TRBJ2-3; D is unclear. The V and J ends lost 3 bases and 4 bases respectively, with 5 bases between them. Germline-derived CDR1 and CDR2 are MDHEN and SYDVKM. There are 12 residues in the CDR3. The CDR3 loop is CASSFIADTQYF. The CDR3, as DNA: TGTGCCAGCAGTTTTATCGCAGATACGCAGTATTTT.

Here the CDR3 reads CAIAGTVNTEAFF. The CDR3 bases are TGTGCCATCGCCGGGACGGTGAACACTGAAGCTTTCTTT. The chain carries TRBV10-3 and TRBJ1-1; a possible D gene is TRBD1 (5 bases). The ends were cut back, 8 bases at V and 0 bases at J, with 10 bases in the middle. This CDR3 is 13 amino acids long. The V gene's germline CDR1 is ENHRY and CDR2 SYGVKD.

This CDR3 is CASSQGISQGAVWNTEAFF. CDR3 DNA: TGTGCCAGCAGCCAAGGAATTAGTCAGGGGGCCGTTTGGAACACTGAAGCTTTCTTT. The chain recombines TRBV14 with TRBJ1-1, with TRBD1 matching over 8 bases. The CDR3 length is 19 residues. The V segment lost 1 base and the J segment 1 base; nucleotides outside the gene matches: 14. Germline V lookup: CDR1 SGHDN, CDR2 FVKESK.

This clonotype was counted between two and nine times. This chain joins TRBV9 and TRBJ2-1; 12 bases are shared with TRBD2. There are 16 residues in the CDR3. CDR1 and CDR2 from the germline V gene are SGDLS and YYNGEE. Losses at the gene ends were 3 bases for V and 7 bases for J; bases not matched to a gene: 8. CDR3 coding DNA: TGTGCCAGCAGCGCCCGTCTAGCGGGAGGGCATAATGAGCAGTTCTTC. It specifies CASSARLAGGHNEQFF.

The chain uses TRBV2 and TRBJ2-7; 8 bases align to TRBD1. The CDR3 extends over 12 amino acids. V shed 6 bases, J shed 10 bases, and the junction held 8 bases outside the gene matches. Germline V lookup: CDR1 SNHLY, CDR2 FYNNEI. The DNA of the CDR3 is TGTGCCAGCAGGGGACAGGCCCGGGACCAGTACTTC. Translating gives CASRGQARDQYF. Full variable domain (remainder filled in from reference TRBV2 and TRBJ2-7): EPEVTQTPSHQVTQMGQEVILRCVPISNHLYFYWYRQILGQKVEFLVSFYNNEISEKSEIFDDQFSVERPDGSNFTLKIRSTKLEDSAMYFCASRGQARDQYFGPGTRLTVT.

The V call is TRBV28, the J call TRBJ1-2; 7 bases are a match to TRBD1. CDR3 length: 14 residues. Germline V CDR1 and CDR2: MDHEN, SYDVKM. With 5 bases clipped from V and 5 bases from J, the junction kept 8 bases outside the gene matches. The CDR3 DNA reads as TGTGCCAGCAGTATAATACAGGGGTGGTATGGCTACACCTTC. Residues: CASSIIQGWYGYTF.

The genes are TRBV2 and TRBJ2-4, with 12 bases fitting TRBD1. Germline V CDR1 and CDR2: SNHLY, FYNNEI. V trimming: 7 bases; J trimming: 13 bases; junction bases outside the gene matches: 11. There are 14 residues in the CDR3. CDR3: CASIGDRGLGEQYF. DNA for the CDR3: TGTGCCAGCATAGGGGACAGGGGGCTGGGGGAGCAGTACTTC.

The rearrangement links TRBV12-3 or TRBV12-4 to TRBJ2-3, with 10 bases identical to TRBD2. V lost 4 bases, J lost 7 bases, and 11 bases stayed unmatched. The CDR3 runs to 16 residues. As DNA, the CDR3 is TGTGCCAGCAGTTACGGTCAGGCTAGCGGGAGACATACGCAGTATTTT. Amino acids: CASSYGQASGRHTQYF.